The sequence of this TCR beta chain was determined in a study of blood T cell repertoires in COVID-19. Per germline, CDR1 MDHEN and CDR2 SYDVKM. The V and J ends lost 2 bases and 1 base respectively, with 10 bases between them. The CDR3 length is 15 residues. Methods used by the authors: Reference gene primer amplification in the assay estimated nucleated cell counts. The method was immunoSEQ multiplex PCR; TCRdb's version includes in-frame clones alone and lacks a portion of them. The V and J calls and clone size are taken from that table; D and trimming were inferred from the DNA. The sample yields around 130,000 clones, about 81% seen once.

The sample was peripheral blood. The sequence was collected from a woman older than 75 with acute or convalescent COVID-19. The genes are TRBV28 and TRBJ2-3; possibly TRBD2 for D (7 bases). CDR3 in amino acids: CASSLRGGGTDTQYF. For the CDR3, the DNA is TGTGCCAGCAGTTTAAGGGGGGGCGGCACAGATACGCAGTATTTT.